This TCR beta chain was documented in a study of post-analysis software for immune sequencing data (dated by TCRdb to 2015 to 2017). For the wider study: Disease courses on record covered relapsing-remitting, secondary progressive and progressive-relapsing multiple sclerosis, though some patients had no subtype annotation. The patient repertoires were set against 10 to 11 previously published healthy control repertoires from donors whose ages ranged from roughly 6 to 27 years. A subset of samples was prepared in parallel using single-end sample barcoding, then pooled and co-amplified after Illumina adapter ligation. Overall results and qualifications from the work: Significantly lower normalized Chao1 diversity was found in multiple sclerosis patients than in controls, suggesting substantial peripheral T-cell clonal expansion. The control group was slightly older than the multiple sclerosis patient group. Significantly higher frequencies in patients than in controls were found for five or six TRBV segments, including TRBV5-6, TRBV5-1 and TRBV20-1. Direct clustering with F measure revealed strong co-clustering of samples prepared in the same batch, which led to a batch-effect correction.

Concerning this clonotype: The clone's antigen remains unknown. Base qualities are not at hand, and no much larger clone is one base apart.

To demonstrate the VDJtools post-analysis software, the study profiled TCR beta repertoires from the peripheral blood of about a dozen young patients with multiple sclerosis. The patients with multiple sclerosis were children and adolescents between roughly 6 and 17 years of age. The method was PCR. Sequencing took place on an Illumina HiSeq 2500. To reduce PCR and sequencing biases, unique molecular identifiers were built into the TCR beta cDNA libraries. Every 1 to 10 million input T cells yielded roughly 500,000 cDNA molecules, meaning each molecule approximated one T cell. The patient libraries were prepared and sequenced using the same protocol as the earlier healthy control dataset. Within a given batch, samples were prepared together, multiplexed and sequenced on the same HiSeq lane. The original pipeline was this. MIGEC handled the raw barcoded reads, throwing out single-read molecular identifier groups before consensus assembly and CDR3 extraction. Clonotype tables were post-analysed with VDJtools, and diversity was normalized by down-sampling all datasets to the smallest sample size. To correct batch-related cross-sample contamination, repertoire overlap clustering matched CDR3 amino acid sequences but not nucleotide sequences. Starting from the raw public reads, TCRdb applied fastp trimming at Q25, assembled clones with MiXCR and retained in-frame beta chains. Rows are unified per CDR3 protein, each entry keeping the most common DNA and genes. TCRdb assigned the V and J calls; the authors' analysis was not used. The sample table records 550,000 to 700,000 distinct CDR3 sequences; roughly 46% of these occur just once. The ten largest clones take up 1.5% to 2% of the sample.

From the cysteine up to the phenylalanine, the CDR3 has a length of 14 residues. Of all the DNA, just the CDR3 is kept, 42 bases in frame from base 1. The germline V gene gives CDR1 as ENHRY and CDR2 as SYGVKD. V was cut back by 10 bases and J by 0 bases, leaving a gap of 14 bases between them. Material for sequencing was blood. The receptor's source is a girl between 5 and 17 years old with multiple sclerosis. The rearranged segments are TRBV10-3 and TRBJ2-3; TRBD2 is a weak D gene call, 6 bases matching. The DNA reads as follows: TGTGCCACCCTCCCGACTAGTAGCACAGATACGCAGTATTTT. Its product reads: CATLPTSSTDTQYF.